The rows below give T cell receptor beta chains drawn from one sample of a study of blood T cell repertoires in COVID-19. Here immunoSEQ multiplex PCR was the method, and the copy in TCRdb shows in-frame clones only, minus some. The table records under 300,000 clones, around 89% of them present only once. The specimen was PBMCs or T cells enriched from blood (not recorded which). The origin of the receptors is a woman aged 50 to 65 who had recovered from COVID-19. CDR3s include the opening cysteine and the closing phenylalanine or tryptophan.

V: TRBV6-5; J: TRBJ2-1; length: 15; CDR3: CASSSGVLSYNEQFF
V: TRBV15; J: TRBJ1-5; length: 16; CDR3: CATSREEGQLNQPQHF
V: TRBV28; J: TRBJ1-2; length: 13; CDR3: CAGGGGANYGYTF
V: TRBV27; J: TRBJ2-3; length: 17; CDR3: CASRDRQAPTYTDTQYF
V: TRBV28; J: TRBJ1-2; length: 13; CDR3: CASSFSGRYGYTF
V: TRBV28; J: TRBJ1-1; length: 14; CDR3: CASSWRGLESEAFF
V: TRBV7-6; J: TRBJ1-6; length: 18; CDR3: CASSPRAGTGGIGSPLHF
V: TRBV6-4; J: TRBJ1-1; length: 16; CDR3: CASRRDRGAVDTEAFF
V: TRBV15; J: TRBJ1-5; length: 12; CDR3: CATSAGSQPQHF
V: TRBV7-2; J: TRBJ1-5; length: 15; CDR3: CASSLDSTGRQPQHF
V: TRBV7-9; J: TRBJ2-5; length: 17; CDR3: CASSLGVVGSGGETQYF
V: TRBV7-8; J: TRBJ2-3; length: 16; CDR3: CASSRLAGGSTDTQYF
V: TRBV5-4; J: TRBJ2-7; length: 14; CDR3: CASSAKQGAYEQYF
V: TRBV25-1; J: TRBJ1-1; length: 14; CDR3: CASSVGQENTEAFF
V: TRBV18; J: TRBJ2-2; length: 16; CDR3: CASSPSGRYASGELFF
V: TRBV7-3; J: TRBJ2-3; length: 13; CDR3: CASSLTSVDTQYF
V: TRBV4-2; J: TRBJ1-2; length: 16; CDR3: CASSQETNRGRYGYTF
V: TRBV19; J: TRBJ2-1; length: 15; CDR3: CASSYGARSYNEQFF
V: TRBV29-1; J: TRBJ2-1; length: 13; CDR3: CSAGGGFYNEQFF
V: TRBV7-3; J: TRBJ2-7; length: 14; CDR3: CASSFRQGAGEQYF
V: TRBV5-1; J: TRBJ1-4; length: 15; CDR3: CASSLRMRGDEKLFF
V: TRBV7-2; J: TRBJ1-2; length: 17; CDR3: CASSLGGTGGISYGYTF
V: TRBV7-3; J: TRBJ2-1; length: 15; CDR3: CASSLTLVSPNEQFF
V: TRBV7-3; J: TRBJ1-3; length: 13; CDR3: CASSKGQGNTIYF
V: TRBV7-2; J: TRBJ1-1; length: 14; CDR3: CASSFAVLNTEAFF
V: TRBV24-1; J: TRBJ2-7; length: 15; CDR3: CATSDATQGSYEQYF
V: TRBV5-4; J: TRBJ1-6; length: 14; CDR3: CASSPTGPNSPLHF
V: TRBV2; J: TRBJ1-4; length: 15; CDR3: CASSSTGATNEKLFF
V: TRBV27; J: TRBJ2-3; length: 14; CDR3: CASSFLDRGGTQYF
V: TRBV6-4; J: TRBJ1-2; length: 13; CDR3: CASSPGQHYGYTF
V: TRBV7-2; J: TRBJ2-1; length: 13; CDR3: CASSRTRGNEQFF
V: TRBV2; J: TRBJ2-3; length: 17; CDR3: CASVLGLAGPNTDTQYF
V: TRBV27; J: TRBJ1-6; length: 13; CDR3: CASSLTYNSPLHF
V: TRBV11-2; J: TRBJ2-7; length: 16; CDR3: CASSLLDRAETYEQYF
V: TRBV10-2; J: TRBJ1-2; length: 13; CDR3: CASSVETGYGYTF
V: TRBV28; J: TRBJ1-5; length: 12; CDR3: CATLGGNQPQHF
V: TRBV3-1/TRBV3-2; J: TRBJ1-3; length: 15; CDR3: CASSPRKRGGNTIYF
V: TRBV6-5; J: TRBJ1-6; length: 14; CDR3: CASRSEPNNSPLHF
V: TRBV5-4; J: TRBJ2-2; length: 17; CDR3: CASSLNLVAEYTGELFF
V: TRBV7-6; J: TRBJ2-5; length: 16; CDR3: CASSLAGTSGSETQYF
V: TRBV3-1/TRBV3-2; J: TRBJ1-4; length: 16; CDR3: CASSPPLTGVGEKLFF
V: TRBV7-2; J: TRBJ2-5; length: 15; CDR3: CASSLTSGFQETQYF
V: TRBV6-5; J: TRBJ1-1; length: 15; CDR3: CASSFREGEHTEAFF
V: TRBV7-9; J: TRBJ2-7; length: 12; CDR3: CASTRTDYEQYF
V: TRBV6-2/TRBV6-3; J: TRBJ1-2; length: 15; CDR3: CASSYLFQATYGYTF
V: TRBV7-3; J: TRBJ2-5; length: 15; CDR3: CASRPRTGLRETQYF
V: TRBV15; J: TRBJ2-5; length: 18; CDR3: CATSRLSGNRPTQETQYF
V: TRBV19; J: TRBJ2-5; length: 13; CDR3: CASSIDQARTQYF
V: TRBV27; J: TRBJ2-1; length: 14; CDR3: CASSSVQGTNEQFF
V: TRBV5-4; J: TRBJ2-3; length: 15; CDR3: CASSLGLAGTDTQYF
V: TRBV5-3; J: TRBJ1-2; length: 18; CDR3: CARSHAGTGVWFNYGYTF
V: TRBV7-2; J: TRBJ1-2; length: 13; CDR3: CASSPRQGASYTF
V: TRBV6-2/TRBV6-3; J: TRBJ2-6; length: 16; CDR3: CASSYSSGAGANVLTF
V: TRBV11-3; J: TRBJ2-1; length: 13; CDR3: CASSLERLGEQFF